These 10 T cell receptor beta chains share one sample of origin, sequenced in a study of blood T cell repertoires in COVID-19. Profiling relied on immunoSEQ multiplex PCR, and the TCRdb table lists in-frame clones only, not all of them. The table has under 500,000 clones, 85% to 90% seen once. Specimen: peripheral blood. Every receptor here comes from a woman under 40 with acute or convalescent COVID-19.

The CDR3 region has the DNA TGTGCCAGCAGCGCCCAACTTGGGACAGGGGGCCACACCATATATTTT. The encoded protein is CASSAQLGTGGHTIYF. This rearrangement joins TRBV7-9 to TRBJ1-3; TRBD1 agrees at 12 bases. CDR1 is SEHNR and CDR2 is FQNEAQ in the germline V gene (reference sequence). This CDR3 region has 16 residues. V lost 5 bases and J lost 8; bases outside the gene matches: 10.

The rearrangement joins TRBV6-6 to TRBJ2-3, with TRBD1 as a possible D gene (5 bases). Germline V CDR1 and CDR2: MNHNY, SVGAGI (reference sequence). The CDR3 spans 12 residues. Between the trimmed V and J ends, which lost 10 bases and 3 bases, there was a span of 11 bases. The CDR3 DNA reads TGTGCCACTACCACAGGAACAGATACGCAGTATTTT. This encodes CATTTGTDTQYF.

The J gene is TRBJ2-1, the V gene TRBV30, with D possibly TRBD2 on 5 matching bases. Per germline, CDR1 GTSNPN and CDR2 SVGIG (reference sequence). With 8 bases removed from V and 0 bases from J, the gap between germline ends came to 11 bases. CDR3 size: 13 residues. In nucleotides, the CDR3 is TGTGCCCGGCGGGCGGACTCCTACAATGAGCAGTTCTTC. Amino acid sequence: CARRADSYNEQFF.

The sample holds one count of this clone. The rearrangement uses TRBV6-5 and TRBJ2-5, with TRBD2 as a possible D gene (7 bases). Germline V CDR1 and CDR2: MNHEY, SVGAGI. The CDR3 runs to 15 residues. Trimming took off 7 bases at V and 2 bases at J, with 17 bases between the two ends. The CDR3: CASKGGGRAQETQYF. The CDR3 DNA follows: TGTGCCAGCAAGGGGGGGGGCAGGGCGCAAGAGACCCAGTACTTC.

V usage is TRBV4-2 and J usage is TRBJ1-1; TRBD1 matches 7 bases. Germline V CDR1 and CDR2: LGHNA, YNFKEQ. The CDR3 loop spans 16 amino acids. V shed 0 bases, J shed 4 bases, and the junction held 8 bases outside the gene matches. The CDR3 DNA is TGTGCCAGCAGCCAAGAGCCCGCAGGGGGAGTCACTGAAGCTTTCTTT. Translating gives CASSQEPAGGVTEAFF.

A remark on this clone: The junction and the germline gene differ at one end; a read error may be behind it. The chain couples TRBV5-8 to TRBJ2-7; tentative D call: TRBD2 (5 bases). The CDR3 loop spans 11 amino acids. Germline V gene data show CDR1 as SGHTS and CDR2 as YDEGEE. The CDR3 coding sequence is TGTGCCACCAGCCGGGGCTACGAGCAGTACTTC. It encodes CATSRGYEQYF.

This chain uses TRBV19 with TRBJ2-7; 7 bases line up with TRBD1. V lost 3 bases and J lost 0; bases outside the gene matches: 2. The V gene's germline CDR1 is LNHDA and CDR2 SQIVND (reference sequence). CDR3 size: 14 residues. CDR3 amino acids: CASSMGTASYEQYF. CDR3 coding DNA: TGTGCCAGTAGTATGGGGACAGCCTCCTACGAGCAGTACTTC.

As regards this clone: Other DNA sequences in the same sample also yield this CDR3. The rearrangement uses TRBV19 and TRBJ2-2, with 8 bases matching TRBD1. V trimming: 5 bases; J trimming: 6 bases; junction bases outside the gene matches: 2. CDR1 LNHDA and CDR2 SQIVND come from the germline V gene (reference sequence). This CDR3 spans 13 amino acids. The CDR3 sequence is CASSLTGAGELFF. The CDR3 DNA follows: TGTGCCAGTAGTCTGACAGGGGCCGGGGAGCTGTTTTTT.

This chain links TRBV3-1 (or the pseudogene TRBV3-2) with TRBJ2-4, with 7 bases aligning to TRBD1. Germline V CDR1 and CDR2: LGHDT, YNNKEL (reference sequence). The CDR3 sequence is 15 residues long. Unmatched junction bases numbered 0, after V lost 1 base and J lost 0 bases. The CDR3 protein is CASSQGTGAKNIQYF. CDR3 nucleotide sequence: TGTGCCAGCAGCCAAGGGACAGGAGCCAAAAACATTCAGTACTTC.

This clone is medium-sized (0.01 to 0.1%) within its sample. The chain joins TRBV5-8 to TRBJ2-5; 9 nucleotides match TRBD2. The germline CDR1 and CDR2 sequences are SGHTS and YDEGEE. J was trimmed by 4 bases and V by 0 bases; bases with no gene match: 4. This CDR3 has 15 amino acids. DNA of the CDR3: TGTGCCAGCAGCTTGGTAGCGGGGGTGGGAGAGACCCAGTACTTC. Translating it yields CASSLVAGVGETQYF.